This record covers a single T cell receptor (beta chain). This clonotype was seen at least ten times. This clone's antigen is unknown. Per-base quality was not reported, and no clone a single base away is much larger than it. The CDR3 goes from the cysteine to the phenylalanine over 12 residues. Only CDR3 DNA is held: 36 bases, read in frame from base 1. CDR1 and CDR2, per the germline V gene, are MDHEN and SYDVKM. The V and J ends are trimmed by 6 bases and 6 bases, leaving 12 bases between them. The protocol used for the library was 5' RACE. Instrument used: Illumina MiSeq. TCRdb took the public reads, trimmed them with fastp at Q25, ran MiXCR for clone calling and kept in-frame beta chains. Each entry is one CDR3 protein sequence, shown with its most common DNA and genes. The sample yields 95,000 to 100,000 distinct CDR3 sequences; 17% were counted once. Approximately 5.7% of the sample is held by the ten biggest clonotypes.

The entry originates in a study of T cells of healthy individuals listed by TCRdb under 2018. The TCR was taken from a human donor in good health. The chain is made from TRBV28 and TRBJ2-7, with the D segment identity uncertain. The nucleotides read TGTGCCAGCAGCTTCGCGTTCGGCGAGCAGTACTTC. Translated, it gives CASSFAFGEQYF. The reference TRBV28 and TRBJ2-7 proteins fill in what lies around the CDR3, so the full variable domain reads DVKVTQSSRYLVKRTGEKVFLECVQDMDHENMFWYRQDPGLGLRLIYFSYDVKMKEKGDIPEGYSVSREKKERFSLILESASTNQTSMYLCASSFAFGEQYFGPGTRLTVT.